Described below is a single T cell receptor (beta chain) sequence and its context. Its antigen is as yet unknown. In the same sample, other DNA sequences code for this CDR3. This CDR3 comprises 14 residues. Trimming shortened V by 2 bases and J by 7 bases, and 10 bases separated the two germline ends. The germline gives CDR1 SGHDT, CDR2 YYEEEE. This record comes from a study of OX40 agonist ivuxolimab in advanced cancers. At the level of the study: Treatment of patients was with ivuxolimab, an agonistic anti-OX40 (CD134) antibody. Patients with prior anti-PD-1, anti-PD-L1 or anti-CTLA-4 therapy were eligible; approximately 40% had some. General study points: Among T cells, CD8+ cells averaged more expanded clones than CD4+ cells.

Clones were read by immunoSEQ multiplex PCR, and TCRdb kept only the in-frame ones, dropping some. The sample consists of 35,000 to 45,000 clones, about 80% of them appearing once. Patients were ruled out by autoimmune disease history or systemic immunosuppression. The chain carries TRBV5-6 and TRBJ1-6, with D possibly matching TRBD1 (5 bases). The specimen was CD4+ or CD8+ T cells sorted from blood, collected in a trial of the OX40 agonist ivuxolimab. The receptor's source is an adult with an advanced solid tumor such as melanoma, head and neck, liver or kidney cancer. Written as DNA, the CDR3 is TGTGCCAGCAGCTTCAGGGCTGTGAATTCACCCCTCCACTTT. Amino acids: CASSFRAVNSPLHF.